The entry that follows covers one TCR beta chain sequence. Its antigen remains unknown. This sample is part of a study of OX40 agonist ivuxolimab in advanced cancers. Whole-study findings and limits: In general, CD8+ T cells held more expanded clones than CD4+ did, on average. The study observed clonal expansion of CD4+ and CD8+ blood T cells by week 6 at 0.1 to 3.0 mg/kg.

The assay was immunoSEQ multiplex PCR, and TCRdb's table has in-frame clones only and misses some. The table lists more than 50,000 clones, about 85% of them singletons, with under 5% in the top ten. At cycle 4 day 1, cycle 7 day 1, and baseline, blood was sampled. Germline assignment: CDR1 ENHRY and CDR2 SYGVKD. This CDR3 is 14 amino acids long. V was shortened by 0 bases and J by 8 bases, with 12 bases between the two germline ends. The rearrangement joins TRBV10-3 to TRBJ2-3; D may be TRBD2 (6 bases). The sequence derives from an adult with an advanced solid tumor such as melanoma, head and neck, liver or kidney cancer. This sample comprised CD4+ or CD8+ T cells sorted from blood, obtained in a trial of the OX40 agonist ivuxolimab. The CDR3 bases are TGTGCCATCAGTGAGTCGGGCGAGGAGGGTACGCAGTATTTT. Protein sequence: CAISESGEEGTQYF.